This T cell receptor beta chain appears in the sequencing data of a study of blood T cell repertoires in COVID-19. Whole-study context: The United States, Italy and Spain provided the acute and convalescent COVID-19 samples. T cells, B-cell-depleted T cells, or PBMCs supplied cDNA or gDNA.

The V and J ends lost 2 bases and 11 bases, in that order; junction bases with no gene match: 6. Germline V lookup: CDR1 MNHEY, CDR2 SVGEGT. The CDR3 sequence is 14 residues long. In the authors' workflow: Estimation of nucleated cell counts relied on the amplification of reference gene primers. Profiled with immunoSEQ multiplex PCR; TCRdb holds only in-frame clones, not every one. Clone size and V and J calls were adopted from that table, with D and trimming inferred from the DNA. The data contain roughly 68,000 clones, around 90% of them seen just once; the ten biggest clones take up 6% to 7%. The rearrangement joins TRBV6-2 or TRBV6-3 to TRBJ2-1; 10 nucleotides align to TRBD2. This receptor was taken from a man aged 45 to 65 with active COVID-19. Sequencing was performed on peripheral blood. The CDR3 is CASSYGGSGRKQFF. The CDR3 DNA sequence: TGTGCCAGCAGTTACGGCGGTAGCGGGAGGAAGCAGTTCTTC.